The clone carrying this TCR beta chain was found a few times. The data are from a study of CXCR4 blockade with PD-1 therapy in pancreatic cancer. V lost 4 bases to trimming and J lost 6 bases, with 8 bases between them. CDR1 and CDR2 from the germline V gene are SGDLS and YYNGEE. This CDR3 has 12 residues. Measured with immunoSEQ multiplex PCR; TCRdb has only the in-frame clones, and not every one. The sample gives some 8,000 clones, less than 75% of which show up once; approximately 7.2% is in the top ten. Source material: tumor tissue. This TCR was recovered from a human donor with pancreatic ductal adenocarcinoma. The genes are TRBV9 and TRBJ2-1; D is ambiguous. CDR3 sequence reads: CASSLGLNEQFF. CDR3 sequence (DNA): TGTGCCAGCAGCTTAGGGCTCAATGAGCAGTTCTTC.